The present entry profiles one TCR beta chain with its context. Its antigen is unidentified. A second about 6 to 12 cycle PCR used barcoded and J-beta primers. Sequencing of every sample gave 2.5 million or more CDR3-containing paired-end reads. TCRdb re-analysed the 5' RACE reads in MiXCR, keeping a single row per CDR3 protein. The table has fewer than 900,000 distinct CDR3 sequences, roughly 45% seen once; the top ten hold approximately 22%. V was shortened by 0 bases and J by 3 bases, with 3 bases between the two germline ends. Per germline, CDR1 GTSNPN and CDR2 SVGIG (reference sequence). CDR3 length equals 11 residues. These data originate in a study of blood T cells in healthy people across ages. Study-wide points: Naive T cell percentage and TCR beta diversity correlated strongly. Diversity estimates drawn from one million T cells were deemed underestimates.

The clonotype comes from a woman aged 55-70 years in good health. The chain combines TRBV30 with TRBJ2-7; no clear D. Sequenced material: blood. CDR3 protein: CAWSVLYEQYF. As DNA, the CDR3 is TGTGCCTGGAGTGTACTCTACGAGCAGTACTTC.